What follows are 23 T cell receptor beta chains derived from one specimen sequenced in a study of healthy donors' naive CD4 and CD8 T cells (dated by TCRdb to between 2015 and 2017). Sequenced on a 454 GS FLX Titanium. A previously published linear amplification protocol was used to construct TCR libraries from roughly 500 ng of total RNA. The raw public reads went through TCRdb reprocessing: fastp at Q25, MiXCR clone calling, in-frame beta chains kept. Rows merge per CDR3 protein into single entries with the most common DNA and genes. The sample profile shows 150,000 to 200,000 distinct CDR3 sequences; over 60% of them were found once. Roughly 2.4% of the sample comes from the top ten. The sample taken for sequencing was naive CD4+ and CD8+ T cells sorted from blood, pooled from several donors. What the cell subset or site label conveys for this sample: FACS-sorted naive CD4+ (CD45RO-CD45RA+) and naive CD8+ (CD45RA+CD27bright) T cells. The receptors here all came from a pool of human donors in good health; the sample pools cells from several healthy donors.

The CDR3 protein is CASSNGQPGETQYF. In DNA form, the CDR3 reads TGTGCCAGCAGCAATGGACAGCCTGGGGAGACCCAGTACTTC. The chain carries TRBV5-5 and TRBJ2-5; perhaps TRBD1 as D (6 bases). Germline CDR1 reads SGHKS; CDR2 reads YYEKEE (reference sequence). The V end was cut by 4 bases, the J end by 5 bases, with 15 bases between. CDR3 length equals 14 residues. The full variable domain, in which reference TRBV5-5 and TRBJ2-5 provide the parts outside the CDR3, is DAGVTQSPTHLIKTRGQQVTLRCSPISGHKSVSWYQQVLGQGPQFIFQYYEKEERGRGNFPDRFSARQFPNYSSELNVNALLLGDSALYLCASSNGQPGETQYFGPGTRLLVL.

The chain carries TRBV15 and TRBJ2-2; unclear D gene. V was pared by 0 bases and J by 4 bases, with 9 bases between. Germline V gene sequence: CDR1 LNHNV, CDR2 YYDKDF (reference sequence). The CDR3 is 15 amino acids. In nucleotides, the CDR3 is TGTGCCACCAGCAGAGAACAGCCCTCCACCGGGGAGCTGTTTTTT. Translated: CATSREQPSTGELFF.

The chain is built from TRBV30 and TRBJ1-1; D call uncertain. Trimming cost V 5 bases and J 0 bases, with 13 bases left between them. In germline, CDR1 is GTSNPN, CDR2 SVGIG (reference sequence). This CDR3 contains 14 residues. The DNA of the CDR3 is TGTGCCTGGTTGGCAGACCCTATGAACACTGAAGCTTTCTTT. Amino acid sequence: CAWLADPMNTEAFF.

The genes are TRBV5-6 and TRBJ2-6; 12 bases fit TRBD2. J lost 0 bases, V lost 4 bases, and 11 bases had no gene match. CDR1 and CDR2 (germline): SGHDT, YYEEEE. CDR3 size: 20 residues. In nucleotides, the CDR3 is TGTGCCAGCAGCCTAAGACTAGCGGGGGCCTTAAGCTCTGGGGCCAACGTCCTGACTTTC. Translating gives CASSLRLAGALSSGANVLTF.

The rearrangement links TRBV20-1 to TRBJ1-4; 8 bases map to TRBD1. With 6 bases clipped from V and 2 bases from J, the junction kept 5 bases outside the gene matches. The CDR3 has 14 residues. The germline gives CDR1 DFQATT, CDR2 SNEGSKA (reference sequence). CDR3 nucleotide sequence: TGCAGTGCGAACCACAGGGGGACTAATGAAAAACTGTTTTTT. Protein product: CSANHRGTNEKLFF.

This clonotype was detected a few times. This chain connects TRBV29-1 to TRBJ1-1; unclear D gene. The germline V and J ends were trimmed by 1 base and 11 bases, with 17 bases remaining between them. There are 13 residues in the CDR3. Germline CDR1 and CDR2: SQVTM and ANQGSEA. DNA for the CDR3: TGCAGCGTTGAAGTAGGAGGGAGTACGGCCGCTTTCTTT. This gives the protein CSVEVGGSTAAFF.

The chain links TRBV10-3 to TRBJ1-5; the D is unclear. V was shortened by 0 bases and J by 2 bases, with 8 bases between the two germline ends. Germline CDR1 and CDR2: ENHRY and SYGVKD. The CDR3 loop spans 15 amino acids. In DNA form, the CDR3 reads TGTGCCATCAGTGAGTCATCCGGCGGCAATCAGCCCCAGCATTTT. This encodes CAISESSGGNQPQHF.

This sequence joins TRBV30 and TRBJ1-3, with no clear D. The CDR3 consists of 13 residues. The germline V and J ends were trimmed by 4 bases and 0 bases, with 7 bases remaining between them. Per germline, CDR1 GTSNPN and CDR2 SVGIG (reference sequence). CDR3 in amino acids: CAWTGASGNTIYF. CDR3 in DNA: TGTGCCTGGACCGGAGCCTCTGGAAACACCATATATTTT.

In its sample, this clonotype was seen once. The CDR3 protein is CASSRFQVVLGHEQYF. DNA for the CDR3: TGTGCCAGCAGCCGATTCCAGGTGGTTTTGGGACACGAGCAGTACTTC. The rearrangement joins TRBV5-5 to TRBJ2-7; D tentatively reads TRBD1 or TRBD2 (5 bases each). The CDR3 spans 16 residues. V was pared by 4 bases and J by 5 bases, with 22 bases between. The germline V gene has CDR1 SGHKS and CDR2 YYEKEE (reference sequence).

The chain recombines TRBV29-1 with TRBJ2-3; possible D gene TRBD2, 5 bases. Trimming took off 4 bases at V and 4 bases at J, with 15 bases between the two ends. CDR1 and CDR2 from the germline V gene are SQVTM and ANQGSEA. The CDR3 contains 14 residues. The CDR3 DNA reads as TGCAGCGTTGTATCGTCCGTGGAGGCAGATACGCAGTATTTT. It translates to CSVVSSVEADTQYF.

The genes are TRBV27 and TRBJ2-7, with TRBD2 matching over 9 bases. After removal of 1 base from V and 1 base from J, the junction contained 5 bases not matched to a gene. Looked up from germline, CDR1 is MNHEY and CDR2 is SMNVEV (reference sequence). This CDR3 comprises 16 residues. The DNA of the CDR3 is TGTGCCAGCAGTTTATATGCTAGCGGGGTTTCCTACGAGCAGTACTTC. Translated, it gives CASSLYASGVSYEQYF.

This chain joins TRBV15 and TRBJ1-5; no reliable D call. This CDR3 contains 18 residues. Germline V lookup: CDR1 LNHNV, CDR2 YYDKDF (reference sequence). Trimming cost V 8 bases and J 0 bases, with 23 bases left between them. The CDR3 sequence is CATLNSRVSTHSNQPQHF. As DNA, the CDR3 is TGTGCCACCCTGAACTCGCGGGTATCAACGCATAGCAATCAGCCCCAGCATTTT. Filled out from reference TRBV15 and TRBJ1-5, the complete variable domain reads DAMVIQNPRYQVTQFGKPVTLSCSQTLNHNVMYWYQQKSSQAPKLLFHYYDKDFNNEADTPDNFQSRRPNTSFCFLDIRSPGLGDTAMYLCATLNSRVSTHSNQPQHFGDGTRLSIL.

The chain uses TRBV18 and TRBJ2-5; 10 bases align to TRBD1. Germline CDR1 reads KGHSH; CDR2 reads LQKENI. The CDR3 consists of 15 residues. V lost 3 bases and J lost 4; bases outside the gene matches: 5. CDR3 in amino acids: CASSPGQGMGETQYF. The CDR3 DNA is TGTGCCAGCTCACCGGGACAGGGGATGGGAGAGACCCAGTACTTC.

This rearrangement joins TRBV29-1 to TRBJ1-2; D may be TRBD1 (6 bases). CDR3 length: 13 residues. With 7 bases removed from V and 4 bases from J, the gap between germline ends came to 16 bases. Germline V gene data show CDR1 as SQVTM and CDR2 as ANQGSEA. CDR3 protein: CSAHTGTSYGYTF. The CDR3 DNA sequence: TGCAGCGCCCATACAGGGACCTCCTATGGCTACACCTTC.

The genes are TRBV11-1 and TRBJ2-3; D unclear. The CDR3 sequence is 14 residues long. V was cut by 8 bases and J by 2 bases, with 14 bases left in between. CDR1 is SGHAT, CDR2 FQDESV, per germline (reference sequence). Here the CDR3 DNA reads TGTGCCAGCTCGGAACAGCAGAACACAGATACGCAGTATTTT. Its protein is CASSEQQNTDTQYF. The full variable domain, rest sourced from reference TRBV11-1 and TRBJ2-3, is EAEVAQSPRYKITEKSQAVAFWCDPISGHATLYWYRQILGQGPELLVQFQDESVVDDSQLPKDRFSAERLKGVDSTLKIQPAELGDSAMYLCASSEQQNTDTQYFGPGTRLTVL.

The rearrangement uses TRBV7-8 and TRBJ2-7; D unresolved. The V and J ends lost 5 bases and 7 bases respectively, with 9 bases between them. The germline gives CDR1 SGHVS, CDR2 FQNEAQ. The CDR3 covers 11 residues. CDR3 DNA: TGTGCCAGCAGCCAGGACGTGGAGCAGTACGTC. Amino acids: CASSQDVEQYV.

This chain connects TRBV4-3 to TRBJ1-2, with D unclear. Trimming took 1 base from V and 4 from J, leaving 10 bases between them. Germline V gene lookup returns CDR1 LGHNA and CDR2 YSLEER. The CDR3 sequence is 14 residues long. The CDR3: CASSQAGNVYGYTF. The CDR3 bases are TGCGCCAGCAGCCAAGCTGGAAACGTCTATGGCTACACCTTC.

V and J are TRBV6-5 and TRBJ2-5, with 11 bases that match TRBD2. J gave up 1 base and V 4 bases, and 8 bases lay outside the gene matches. The CDR3 has 17 residues. Germline lookup yields CDR1 MNHEY and CDR2 SVGAGI. The CDR3 region has the DNA TGTGCCAGCAGTTCCCGTCGACTAGCGGGGATCCAAGAGACCCAGTACTTC. Protein: CASSSRRLAGIQETQYF.

The chain couples TRBV29-1 to TRBJ2-7; TRBD1 aligns across 7 bases. V dropped 6 bases and J dropped 4; count of bases not matched to a gene: 12. From germline, CDR1 is SQVTM and CDR2 ANQGSEA. The CDR3 has 14 amino acids. The CDR3 nucleotides are TGCAGCGTGTTACTCCGACAGGGCGATTACGAGCAGTACTTC. Its translation: CSVLLRQGDYEQYF.

The chain couples TRBV27 to TRBJ2-5; unclear D gene. CDR1 MNHEY and CDR2 SMNVEV come from the germline V gene (reference sequence). Trimming left V 0 bases short and J 3 bases short, with 5 bases between. This CDR3 spans 13 amino acids. Here the CDR3 DNA reads TGTGCCAGCAGTTTATCCAGGAAAGAGACCCAGTACTTC. Translation gives CASSLSRKETQYF.

The chain employs TRBV30 and TRBJ2-1; the D is unclear. Trimming left V 0 bases short and J 3 bases short, with 9 bases between. The CDR3 runs 14 residues. Germline V gene sequence: CDR1 GTSNPN, CDR2 SVGIG (reference sequence). CDR3 protein: CAWSVMGYYNEQFF. The CDR3 nucleotides are TGTGCCTGGAGTGTGATGGGTTACTACAATGAGCAGTTCTTC.

This clonotype appeared a single time. This chain links TRBV11-2 with TRBJ1-5; D may be TRBD1 (6 bases). Trimming took 1 base from V and 5 from J, leaving 12 bases between them. This CDR3 comprises 15 residues. Germline V gene data show CDR1 as SGHAT and CDR2 as FQNNGV. CDR3 DNA sequence: TGTGCCAGCAGCTTAGGGACAGCCTTTTATCAGCCCCAGCATTTT. It codes for CASSLGTAFYQPQHF.

The J gene is TRBJ2-7, the V gene TRBV2; TRBD1 aligns across 10 bases. The CDR3 spans 16 residues. J lost 1 base, V lost 6 bases, and 9 bases had no gene match. Per the germline V gene, CDR1 is SNHLY and CDR2 is FYNNEI. The CDR3 region is CASRVGWDRGSYEQYF. DNA for the CDR3: TGTGCCAGCAGAGTGGGGTGGGACAGGGGATCCTACGAGCAGTACTTC.